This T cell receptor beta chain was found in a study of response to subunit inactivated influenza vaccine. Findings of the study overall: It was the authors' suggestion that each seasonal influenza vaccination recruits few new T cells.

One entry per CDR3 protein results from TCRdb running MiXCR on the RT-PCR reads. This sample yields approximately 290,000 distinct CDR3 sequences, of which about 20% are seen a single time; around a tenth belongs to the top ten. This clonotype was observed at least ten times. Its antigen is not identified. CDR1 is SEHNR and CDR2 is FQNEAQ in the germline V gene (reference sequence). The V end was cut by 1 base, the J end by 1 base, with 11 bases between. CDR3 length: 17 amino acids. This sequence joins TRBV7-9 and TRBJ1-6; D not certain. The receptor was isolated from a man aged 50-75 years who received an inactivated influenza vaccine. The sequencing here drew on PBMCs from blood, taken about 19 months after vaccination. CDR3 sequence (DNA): TGTGCCAGCAGCTTAGATTCAACGGTTTCCTATAATTCACCCCTCCACTTT. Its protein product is CASSLDSTVSYNSPLHF.